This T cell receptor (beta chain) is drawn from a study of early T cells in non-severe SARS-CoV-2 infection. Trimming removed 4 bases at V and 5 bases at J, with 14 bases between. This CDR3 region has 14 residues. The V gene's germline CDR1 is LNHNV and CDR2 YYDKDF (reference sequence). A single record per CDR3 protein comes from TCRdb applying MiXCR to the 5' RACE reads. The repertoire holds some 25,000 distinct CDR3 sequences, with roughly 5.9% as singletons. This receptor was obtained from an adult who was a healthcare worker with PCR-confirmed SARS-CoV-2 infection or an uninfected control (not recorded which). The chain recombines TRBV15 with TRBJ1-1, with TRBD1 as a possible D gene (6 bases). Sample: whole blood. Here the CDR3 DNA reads TGTGCCACCAGCACCGAACAGGGAGGAACTGAAGCTTTCTTT. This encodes CATSTEQGGTEAFF.